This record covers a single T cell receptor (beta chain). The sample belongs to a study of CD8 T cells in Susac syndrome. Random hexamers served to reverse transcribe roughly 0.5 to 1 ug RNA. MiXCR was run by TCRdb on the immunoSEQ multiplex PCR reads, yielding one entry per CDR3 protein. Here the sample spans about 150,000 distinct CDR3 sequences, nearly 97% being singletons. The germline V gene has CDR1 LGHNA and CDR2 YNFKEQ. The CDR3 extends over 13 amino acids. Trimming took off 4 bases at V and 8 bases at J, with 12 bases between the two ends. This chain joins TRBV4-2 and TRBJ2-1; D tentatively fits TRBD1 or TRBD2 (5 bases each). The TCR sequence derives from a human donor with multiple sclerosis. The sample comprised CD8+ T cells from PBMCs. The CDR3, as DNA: TGTGCCAGCAGCCTCGAACTGGGGGATGAGCAGTTCTTC. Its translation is CASSLELGDEQFF.